This T cell receptor (beta chain) was recovered during a study of tumor-infiltrating lymphocytes in glioblastoma multiforme (dated by TCRdb to 2015 to 2018). Background on the whole study: To test whether intratumoral genomic heterogeneity fosters TIL diversity, the study jointly examined somatic mutations, TIL diversity and immune response activity. General findings and caveats noted by the study authors: Generalizability is limited because the TCR and somatic mutation analysis included only one glioblastoma patient. RNA-based TCR sequencing may distort clone frequencies because T cells carry unequal numbers of TCR transcripts. T cells were not sorted into functional subsets, and such sorting was noted by the authors as a future improvement.

About this clonotype itself: Its antigen remains undetermined. No much larger clonotype is one base removed from it; base qualities were not supplied.

The AllPrep DNA/RNA mini kit was used to purify genomic DNA and total RNA at the same time from each of the approximately 9 tumor samples. Every RNA sample had an RNA integrity number above 6.5 and an OD 260/280 ratio above 1.9. TCRB libraries were constructed from RNA through three rounds of nested multiplex PCR following a modified ARM-PCR protocol with multiple V-beta primers and a C-beta primer. Starting from about 500 ng of total RNA, TCRB-specific cDNA was synthesized using ProtoScript II Reverse Transcriptase and a C-beta primer. The description of the TCRB libraries did not mention any unique molecular identifiers. The third PCR added barcodes and adapters over around 25 cycles with Deep VentR (exo-) polymerase, followed by gel purification of 250-500 bp bands. An Illumina HiSeq 2500 generating 250 bp paired-end reads was used to sequence the TCRB libraries. The authors' pipeline ran thus. Reads were cleaned with Trimmomatic, merged with FLASH, assigned V, D and J segments with MiGEC, and analyzed with VDJtools. Repertoire diversity was measured using the Shannon-Wiener diversity index, which was calculated with VDJtools. TCRdb reprocessed the public reads (quality trimming at Q25 with fastp, clone calling with MiXCR) and kept in-frame beta chains. When rows share a CDR3 protein, they turn into one entry using the most common DNA and genes. The V and J calls, along with clone size, are taken from TCRdb and not from the paper's own processing. The sample table holds some 13,000 distinct CDR3 sequences, of which roughly 60% were seen once. In total, the top ten clones hold more than 25% of the sample.

The sequence came from a male donor with glioblastoma. Sequencing was done on a sample of brain tumor tissue.

The nucleotides are TGTGCCAGCAGTTCCTACGCAGACAATGAGCAGTTCTTC. Translated, it gives CASSSYADNEQFF. The sequence joins TRBV6-5 to TRBJ2-1; no D gene call is confident. Spanning cysteine to phenylalanine, the CDR3 consists of 13 amino acids. Of the read, only the CDR3 DNA is kept; its 39 bases are in frame from base 1. V and J lose 4 bases and 5 bases, and a span of 9 bases separates them. The germline V gene gives CDR1 as MNHEY and CDR2 as SVGAGI.